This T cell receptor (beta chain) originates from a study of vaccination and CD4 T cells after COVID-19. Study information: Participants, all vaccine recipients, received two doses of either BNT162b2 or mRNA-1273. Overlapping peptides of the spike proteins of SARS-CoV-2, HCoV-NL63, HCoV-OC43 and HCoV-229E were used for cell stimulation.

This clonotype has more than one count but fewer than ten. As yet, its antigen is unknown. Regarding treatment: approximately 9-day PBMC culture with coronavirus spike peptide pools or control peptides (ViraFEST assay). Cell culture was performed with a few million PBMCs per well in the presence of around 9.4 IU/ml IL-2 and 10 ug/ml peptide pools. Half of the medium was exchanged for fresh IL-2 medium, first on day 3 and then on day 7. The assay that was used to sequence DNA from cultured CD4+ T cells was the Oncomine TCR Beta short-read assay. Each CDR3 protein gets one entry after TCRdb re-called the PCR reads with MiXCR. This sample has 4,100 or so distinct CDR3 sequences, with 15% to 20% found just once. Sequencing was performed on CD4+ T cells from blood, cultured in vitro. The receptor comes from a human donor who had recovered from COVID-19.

CDR3 loop: CASAPQGASGYTF. For the CDR3, the DNA is TGTGCTAGTGCCCCCCAGGGTGCAAGTGGCTACACCTTC. J is TRBJ1-2 and V is TRBV12-5; TRBD1 is a possible D gene (5 bases). The CDR3 loop spans 13 amino acids. The V end was cut by 7 bases, the J end by 7 bases, with 16 bases between. CDR1 and CDR2 (germline): LGHNT, FRNRAP.